Below are 10 T cell receptor beta chains sequenced from a single sample in a study of T cell repertoires in ileal Crohn's disease. Time point of the sample: neoterminal ileum biopsy at postoperative endoscopy, about 6 months after surgery. Generated by immunoSEQ multiplex PCR, the TCRdb table keeps only in-frame clones and is missing some. This sample carries about 60,000 clones, 85% to 90% of them seen once, and the ten largest clones take over 2%. The material sequenced was ileal tissue. Source of these receptors: an adult with Crohn's disease.

The chain links TRBV9 to TRBJ1-3; D is possibly TRBD1 (5 bases). Looked up from germline, CDR1 is SGDLS and CDR2 is YYNGEE. V dropped 1 base and J dropped 4 bases, with 15 bases sitting between them. The CDR3 runs 16 residues. CDR3 nucleotide sequence: TGTGCCAGCAGCGTACAGATGGGGCTTGAGGGAAACACCATATATTTT. Protein: CASSVQMGLEGNTIYF.

The chain couples TRBV28 to TRBJ1-2; D may be TRBD1 (5 bases). This CDR3 region has 15 residues. Trimming cost V 6 bases and J 3 bases, with 17 bases left between them. CDR1 is MDHEN, CDR2 SYDVKM, per germline. The chain's CDR3 is CASRQREGFYYGYTF. The DNA of the CDR3 is TGTGCCAGCAGGCAAAGGGAGGGGTTTTACTATGGCTACACCTTC.

The chain uses TRBV2 and TRBJ2-7; D is possibly TRBD1 or TRBD2 (5 bases each). CDR1 and CDR2 from the germline V gene are SNHLY and FYNNEI. The CDR3 has 14 residues. V was pared by 7 bases and J by 3 bases, with 16 bases between. CDR3 sequence (DNA): TGTGCCAGCACCCGGGGAGCCAGGGACTACGAGCAGTACGTC. This encodes CASTRGARDYEQYV.

DNA for the CDR3: TGCGCCAGCAGCCAAGATAGTCGGACAAACGAGCAGTACTTC. It codes for CASSQDSRTNEQYF. The chain employs TRBV4-3 and TRBJ2-7; D is perhaps TRBD1 (5 bases). Trimming pared 0 bases from V and 5 bases from J, leaving 11 bases between. CDR3 length equals 14 residues. Germline assignment: CDR1 LGHNA and CDR2 YSLEER.

The rearrangement links TRBV6-1 to TRBJ2-5; D gene unclear. This CDR3 is built from 13 residues. The germline gives CDR1 MNHNS, CDR2 SASEGT. Trimming shortened V by 2 bases and J by 4 bases, and 8 bases separated the two germline ends. The CDR3 loop is CASSERQGETQYF. In DNA form, the CDR3 reads TGTGCCAGCAGTGAACGACAAGGAGAGACCCAGTACTTC.

The V gene is TRBV7-2, the J gene TRBJ2-1; possibly TRBD2 for D (6 bases). V shed 7 bases and J shed 0 bases, with 16 bases lying between them. This CDR3 has 16 amino acids. Germline V gene lookup returns CDR1 SGHTA and CDR2 FQGNSA. The CDR3 region is CASTDWDFSSYNEQFF. The CDR3 region has the DNA TGTGCCAGCACCGACTGGGACTTTTCCTCCTACAATGAGCAGTTCTTC.

Turning to this clone: Germline is not matched at one junction end, which may reflect a read error. The V gene is TRBV2, the J gene TRBJ1-1; D is perhaps TRBD1 (6 bases). Germline lookup yields CDR1 SNHLY and CDR2 FYNNEI. The CDR3 runs to 15 residues. The DNA of the CDR3 is TGTGCCAGCAGGGAAGGCATAGGGGGGAACACTGAAGCTTTCTTT. It is translated as CASREGIGGNTEAFF.

This chain joins TRBV5-1 and TRBJ2-5; TRBD2 matches 8 bases. Per the germline V gene, CDR1 is SGHRS and CDR2 is YFSETQ. V was pared by 6 bases and J by 4 bases, with 8 bases of the junction left unmatched. The CDR3 length is 14 residues. CDR3 sequence (DNA): TGCGCCAGCACCGGGGGGGCCGACGGAGAGACCCAGTACTTC. This translates into CASTGGADGETQYF. Using reference TRBV5-1 and TRBJ2-5 for the parts outside the CDR3, the full variable domain is KAGVTQTPRYLIKTRGQQVTLSCSPISGHRSVSWYQQTPGQGLQFLFEYFSETQRNKGNFPGRFSGRQFSNSRSEMNVSTLELGDSALYLCASTGGADGETQYFGPGTRLLVL.

This clone has a single count. This chain joins TRBV7-2 and TRBJ1-2; 9 bases are shared with TRBD1. The CDR3 sequence is 13 residues long. J was trimmed by 4 bases and V by 6 bases; bases with no gene match: 3. CDR1 SGHTA and CDR2 FQGNSA come from the germline V gene. The CDR3 DNA is TGTGCCAGCAGTCCGGACAGGGGCTATGGCTACACCTTC. This gives the protein CASSPDRGYGYTF.

Remarks on this clone: Other nucleotide sequences in the sample specify the same CDR3. Here the CDR3 reads CSVDGGGEQYV. CDR3 coding DNA: TGCAGCGTTGATGGTGGAGGCGAGCAGTACGTC. V usage is TRBV29-1 and J usage is TRBJ2-7; TRBD2 is a possible D gene (5 bases). Looked up from germline, CDR1 is SQVTM and CDR2 is ANQGSEA. V was pared by 3 bases and J by 6 bases, with 9 bases between. The CDR3 totals 11 residues.